This TCR beta chain was sequenced during a study of T cells in narcolepsy. General study points: Some memory CD4+ repertoires had no autoreactive clone sequences. Same-patient CSF and blood CD4+ T cell clonotypes included HCRT-specific and TRIB2-specific autoreactive ones.

Assay: immunoSEQ multiplex PCR; the TCRdb copy retains only in-frame clones and omits some. The table includes 15,000 to 20,000 clones, 85% to 90% detected once. The V gene's germline CDR1 is LNHNV and CDR2 YYDKDF (reference sequence). CDR3 length equals 13 residues. Deletions cut 0 bases from V and 3 bases from J, with 6 bases between. With respect to this clone: Antigen unknown.

The chain recombines TRBV15 with TRBJ2-7; D gene uncertain. The receptor's source is a human donor in good health. The specimen sequenced was memory (CD45RA-) CD4+ T cells from blood. CDR3 coding DNA: TGTGCCACCAGCAGAGACCGATACTACGAGCAGTACTTC. Protein sequence: CATSRDRYYEQYF.